This T cell receptor beta chain is drawn from a study of PD-L1 blockade in urothelial cancer. Study details: In terms of prior chemotherapy, patients had received 0 to 3 regimens. Researchers found blood samples held a median of roughly 140,000 T cells. Points from the study as a whole: Prediction of better survival came from below-median pretreatment blood TCR clonality.

For this clone: No antigen is known for it.

V dropped 4 bases and J dropped 1 base, with 16 bases sitting between them. This CDR3 contains 16 residues. The germline V gene has CDR1 MGHRA and CDR2 YSYEKL. Spiking each PCR with synthetic TCR analog templates was performed. This table comes from immunoSEQ multiplex PCR, and its TCRdb copy is limited to in-frame clones, with some not included. Of about 43,000 clones listed, 83% are singletons. Time point described: peripheral blood 6 weeks after treatment start. The rearrangement joins TRBV4-1 to TRBJ2-5, with a tentative D call TRBD2 (7 bases). The specimen was PBMCs, collected around atezolizumab (anti-PD-L1) treatment. This receptor was identified in a man between 60 and 75 years old with urothelial cancer. CDR3 bases: TGCGCCAGCAGCCGAGGGGGGGGCAAAACCCAAGAGACCCAGTACTTC. Translation: CASSRGGGKTQETQYF.